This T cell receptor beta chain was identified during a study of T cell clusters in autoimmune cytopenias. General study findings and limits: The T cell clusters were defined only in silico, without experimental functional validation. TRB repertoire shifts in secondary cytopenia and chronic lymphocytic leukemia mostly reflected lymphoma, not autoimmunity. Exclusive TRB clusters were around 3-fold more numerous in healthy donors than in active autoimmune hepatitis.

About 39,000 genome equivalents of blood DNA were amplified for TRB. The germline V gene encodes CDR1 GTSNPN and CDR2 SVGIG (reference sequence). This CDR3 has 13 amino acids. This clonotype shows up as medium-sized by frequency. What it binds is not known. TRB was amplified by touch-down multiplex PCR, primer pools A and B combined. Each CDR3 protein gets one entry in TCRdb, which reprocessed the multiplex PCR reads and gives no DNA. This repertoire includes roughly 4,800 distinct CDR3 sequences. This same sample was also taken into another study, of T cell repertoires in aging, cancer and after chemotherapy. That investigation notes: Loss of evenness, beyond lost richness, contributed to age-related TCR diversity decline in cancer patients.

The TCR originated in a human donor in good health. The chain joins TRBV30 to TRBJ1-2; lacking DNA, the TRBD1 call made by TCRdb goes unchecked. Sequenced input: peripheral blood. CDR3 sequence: CAWSVLQGRGYTF.